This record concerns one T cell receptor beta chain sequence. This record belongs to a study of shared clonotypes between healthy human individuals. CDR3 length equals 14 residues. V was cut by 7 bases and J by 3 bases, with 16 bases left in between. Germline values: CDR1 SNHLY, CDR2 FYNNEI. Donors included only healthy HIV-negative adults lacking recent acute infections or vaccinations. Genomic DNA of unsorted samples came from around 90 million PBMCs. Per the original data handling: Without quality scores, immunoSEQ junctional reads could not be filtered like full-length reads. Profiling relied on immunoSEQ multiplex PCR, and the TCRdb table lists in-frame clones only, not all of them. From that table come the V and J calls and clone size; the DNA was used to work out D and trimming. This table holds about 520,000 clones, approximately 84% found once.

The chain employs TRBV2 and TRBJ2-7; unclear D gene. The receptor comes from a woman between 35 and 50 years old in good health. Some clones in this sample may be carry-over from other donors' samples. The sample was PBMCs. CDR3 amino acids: CASTTLSRNYEQYF. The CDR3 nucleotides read TGTGCCAGCACCACCCTGTCTCGGAACTACGAGCAGTACTTC.